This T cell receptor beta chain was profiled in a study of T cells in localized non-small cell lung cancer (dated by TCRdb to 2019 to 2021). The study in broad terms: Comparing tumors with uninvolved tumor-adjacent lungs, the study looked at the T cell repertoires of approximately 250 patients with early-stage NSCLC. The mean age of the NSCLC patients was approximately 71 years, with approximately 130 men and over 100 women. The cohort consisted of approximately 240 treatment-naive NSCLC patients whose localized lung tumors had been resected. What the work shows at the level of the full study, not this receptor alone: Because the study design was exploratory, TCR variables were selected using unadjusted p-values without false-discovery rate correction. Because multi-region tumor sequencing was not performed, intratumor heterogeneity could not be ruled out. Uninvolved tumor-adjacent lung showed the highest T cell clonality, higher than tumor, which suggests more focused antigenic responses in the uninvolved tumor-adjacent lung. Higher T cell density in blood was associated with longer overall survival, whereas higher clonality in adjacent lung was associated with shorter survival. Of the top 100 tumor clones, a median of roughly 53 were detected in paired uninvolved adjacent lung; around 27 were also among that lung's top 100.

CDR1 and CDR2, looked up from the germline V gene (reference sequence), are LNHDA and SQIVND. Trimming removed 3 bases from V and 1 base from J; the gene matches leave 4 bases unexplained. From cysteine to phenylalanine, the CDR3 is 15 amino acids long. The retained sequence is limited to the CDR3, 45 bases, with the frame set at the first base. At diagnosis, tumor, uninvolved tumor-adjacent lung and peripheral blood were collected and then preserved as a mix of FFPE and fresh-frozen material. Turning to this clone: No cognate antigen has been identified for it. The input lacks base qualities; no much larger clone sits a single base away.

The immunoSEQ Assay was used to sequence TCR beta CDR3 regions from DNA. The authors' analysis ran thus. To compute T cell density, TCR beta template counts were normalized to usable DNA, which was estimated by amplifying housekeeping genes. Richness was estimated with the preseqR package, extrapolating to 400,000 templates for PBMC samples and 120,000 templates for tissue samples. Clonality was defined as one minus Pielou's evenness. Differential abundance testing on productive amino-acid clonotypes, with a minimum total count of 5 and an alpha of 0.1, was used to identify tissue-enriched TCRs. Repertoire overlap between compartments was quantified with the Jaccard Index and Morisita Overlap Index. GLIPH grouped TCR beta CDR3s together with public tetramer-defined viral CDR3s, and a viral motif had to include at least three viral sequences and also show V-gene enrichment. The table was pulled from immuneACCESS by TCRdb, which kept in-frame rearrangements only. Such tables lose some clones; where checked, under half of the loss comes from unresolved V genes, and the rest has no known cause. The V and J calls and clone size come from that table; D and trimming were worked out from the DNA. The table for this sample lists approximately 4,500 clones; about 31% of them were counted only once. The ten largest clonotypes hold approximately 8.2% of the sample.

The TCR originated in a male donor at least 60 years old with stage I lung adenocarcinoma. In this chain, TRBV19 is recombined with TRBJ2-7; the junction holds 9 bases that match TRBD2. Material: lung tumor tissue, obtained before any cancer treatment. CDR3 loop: CASSISGGKSYEQYF. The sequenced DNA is TGTGCCAGTAGTATTAGCGGGGGCAAATCCTACGAGCAGTACTTC. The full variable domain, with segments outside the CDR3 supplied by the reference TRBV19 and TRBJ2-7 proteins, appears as DGGITQSPKYLFRKEGQNVTLSCEQNLNHDAMYWYRQDPGQGLRLIYYSQIVNDFQKGDIAEGYSVSREKKESFPLTVTSAQKNPTAFYLCASSISGGKSYEQYFGPGTRLTVT.